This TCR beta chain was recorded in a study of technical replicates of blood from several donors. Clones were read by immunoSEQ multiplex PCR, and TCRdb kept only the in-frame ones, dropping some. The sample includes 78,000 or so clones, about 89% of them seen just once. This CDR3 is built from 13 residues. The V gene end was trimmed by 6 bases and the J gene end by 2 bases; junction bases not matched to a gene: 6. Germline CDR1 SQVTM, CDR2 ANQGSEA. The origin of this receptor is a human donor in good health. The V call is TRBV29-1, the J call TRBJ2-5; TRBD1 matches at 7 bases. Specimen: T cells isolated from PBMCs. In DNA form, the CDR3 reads TGCAGCGTGGGCGGACAGGAGCAAGAGACCCAGTACTTC. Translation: CSVGGQEQETQYF.